These 32 T cell receptor beta chains were sequenced from one sample in a study of blood T cell repertoires in COVID-19. The data were produced by immunoSEQ multiplex PCR, yet TCRdb's version contains in-frame clones alone and is incomplete. The sample has about 36,000 clones, around 80% seen once; the top ten hold 33%. Sample: peripheral blood. The receptor source for this set is a man between 60 and 75 years old with acute or convalescent COVID-19.

The chain has TRBV2 and TRBJ1-1; 9 nucleotides align to TRBD1. Germline V gives CDR1 SNHLY, CDR2 FYNNEI. CDR3 length equals 14 residues. The V segment lost 8 bases and the J segment 0 bases; nucleotides outside the gene matches: 4. CDR3 amino acids: CASGTGWMNTEAFF. The DNA for the CDR3 is TGTGCCAGCGGGACAGGGTGGATGAACACTGAAGCTTTCTTT.

J is TRBJ2-1 and V is TRBV10-2, with 12 bases lining up with TRBD2. The CDR3 length is 17 residues. V trimming: 7 bases; J trimming: 8 bases; junction bases outside the gene matches: 15. The germline V gene has CDR1 WSHSY and CDR2 SAAADI. The CDR3 spells CASTTPPTSGSTHEQFF. The CDR3 DNA reads as TGCGCCAGCACCACACCCCCGACTAGCGGGAGCACGCATGAGCAGTTCTTC.

The rearrangement joins TRBV6-4 to TRBJ1-3; 7 positions match TRBD1. Germline lookup yields CDR1 MRHNA and CDR2 SNTAGT. The CDR3 has 16 amino acids. The junction had 9 bases not matched to a gene; V was cut back by 7 bases and J by 0 bases. The CDR3 loop reads CASIPPGQLSGNTIYF. CDR3 nucleotides: TGTGCCAGCATTCCACCGGGACAGCTCTCTGGAAACACCATATATTTT.

The chain uses TRBV12-2 and TRBJ2-1; the table's D gene call, TRBD2, was not cross checked with the DNA. TRBV12-2 is deemed a pseudogene. This CDR3 has 18 residues. CDR3 amino acids: CASRLASGRNGPYNEQFF. The DNA of the CDR3 is TGTGCAAGTCGCTTGGCTAGCGGGCGAAATGGCCCCTACAATGAGCAGTTCTTC.

This clone was picked up a small number of times. The rearrangement uses TRBV5-4 and TRBJ1-1, with D perhaps matching TRBD1 (5 bases). The CDR3 has 13 residues. Germline V gene lookup returns CDR1 SGHNT and CDR2 YYREEE (reference sequence). Deletions cut 4 bases from V and 6 bases from J, with 13 bases between. The DNA of the CDR3 is TGTGCCAGCAGCGCCGTTGCGGGACCTGAAGCTTTCTTT. As protein: CASSAVAGPEAFF.

The chain couples TRBV4-1 to TRBJ2-2; 10 bases align to TRBD2. Germline V CDR1 and CDR2: MGHRA, YSYEKL. V dropped 1 base and J dropped 1; count of bases not matched to a gene: 3. The CDR3 is made up of 17 amino acids. The CDR3 reads CASSQVSSGRNTGELFF. DNA of the CDR3: TGCGCCAGCAGCCAAGTTTCTAGCGGGAGGAACACCGGGGAGCTGTTTTTT.

The chain joins TRBV28 to TRBJ2-7; 8 positions agree with TRBD2. Germline assignment: CDR1 MDHEN and CDR2 SYDVKM. Trimming took 2 bases from V and 3 from J; bases not matched to a gene: 3. The CDR3 loop spans 14 amino acids. The CDR3 coding sequence is TGTGCCAGCAGTTTAAGCGGGAGAATCTACGAGCAGTACTTC. This encodes CASSLSGRIYEQYF.

The chain couples TRBV11-2 to TRBJ2-3; TRBD2 agrees at 8 bases. Germline V gives CDR1 SGHAT, CDR2 FQNNGV. The CDR3 is 16 amino acids. With 3 bases clipped from V and 4 bases from J, the junction kept 9 bases outside the gene matches. CDR3 nucleotide sequence: TGTGCCAGCAGCTTCTCCTTCGCGGGAGGCGCAGATACGCAGTATTTT. Its translation: CASSFSFAGGADTQYF.

The chain carries TRBV5-1 and TRBJ2-1; D is possibly TRBD2 (6 bases). V shed 4 bases and J shed 2 bases, with 10 bases lying between them. CDR1 is SGHRS, CDR2 YFSETQ, per germline. The CDR3 is 14 residues long. The DNA of the CDR3 is TGCGCCAGCAGCGTGCCGGGAGCCTACAATGAGCAGTTCTTC. Amino acids: CASSVPGAYNEQFF.

This rearrangement joins TRBV2 to TRBJ1-1; D uncertain. Germline values: CDR1 SNHLY, CDR2 FYNNEI. Between the trimmed V and J ends, which lost 1 base and 1 base, there was a span of 7 bases. The CDR3 runs 14 residues. Here the CDR3 DNA reads TGTGCCAGCAGTGAAGGGCGGTCGAACACTGAAGCTTTCTTT. This sequence encodes CASSEGRSNTEAFF.

This sequence joins TRBV28 and TRBJ2-7; TRBD2 is a possible D gene (7 bases). The germline gives CDR1 MDHEN, CDR2 SYDVKM. V dropped 6 bases and J dropped 4 bases, with 10 bases sitting between them. This CDR3 has 12 amino acids. The CDR3 sequence is CASRKGGYEQYF. As DNA, the CDR3 is TGTGCCAGCAGGAAGGGGGGGTACGAGCAGTACTTC.

The J gene is TRBJ2-7, the V gene TRBV7-9, with 7 bases lining up with TRBD1. The CDR3 totals 13 residues. V lost 2 bases, J lost 6 bases, and 4 bases stayed unmatched. The germline gives CDR1 SEHNR, CDR2 FQNEAQ (reference sequence). Here the CDR3 reads CASSLNTGAEQYF. The CDR3 DNA reads TGTGCCAGCAGCTTAAACACAGGGGCCGAGCAGTACTTC. Based on the CDR3 plus reference TRBV7-9 and TRBJ2-7, the full variable domain is DTGVSQNPRHKITKRGQNVTFRCDPISEHNRLYWYRQTLGQGPEFLTYFQNEAQLEKSRLLSDRFSAERPKGSFSTLEIQRTEQGDSAMYLCASSLNTGAEQYFGPGTRLTVT.

This sequence joins TRBV7-9 and TRBJ1-1, with D unclear. CDR3 size: 14 residues. The ends were cut back, 5 bases at V and 5 bases at J, with 15 bases in the middle. CDR1 and CDR2 (germline): SEHNR, FQNEAQ (reference sequence). CDR3 DNA sequence: TGTGCCAGCAGCATTCTGAACCCGACTACTGAAGCTTTCTTT. Its protein product is CASSILNPTTEAFF.

This chain joins TRBV5-4 and TRBJ1-2, with 7 bases lining up with TRBD1. Germline loops: CDR1 SGHNT, CDR2 YYREEE (reference sequence). The CDR3 is made up of 14 amino acids. With 4 bases clipped from V and 2 bases from J, the junction kept 5 bases outside the gene matches. This chain's CDR3 is CASSPQGQNYGYTF. The CDR3 DNA reads TGTGCCAGCAGCCCTCAGGGACAGAACTATGGCTACACCTTC.

V and J are TRBV6-5 and TRBJ2-7, with D maybe TRBD1 (5 bases). V dropped 2 bases and J dropped 0 bases, with 11 bases sitting between them. The germline V gene encodes CDR1 MNHEY and CDR2 SVGAGI. The CDR3 covers 15 residues. The chain's CDR3 is CASSYRGPGSYEQYF. CDR3 nucleotides: TGTGCCAGCAGTTACAGGGGCCCCGGCTCCTACGAGCAGTACTTC.

In its sample, this clone was seen a few times. The chain combines TRBV28 with TRBJ2-3, with TRBD1 identical over 8 bases. V trimming: 2 bases; J trimming: 6 bases; junction bases outside the gene matches: 10. The CDR3 extends over 16 amino acids. From germline, CDR1 is MDHEN and CDR2 SYDVKM. The CDR3 sequence: CASSLEGQGVFDTQYF. The CDR3 coding sequence is TGTGCCAGCAGTTTAGAAGGACAGGGAGTGTTTGATACGCAGTATTTT.

This chain joins TRBV28 and TRBJ2-5, with TRBD1 matching 9 bases. Germline V CDR1 and CDR2: MDHEN, SYDVKM. The ends lost 2 bases at V and 5 bases at J; junction bases unmatched: 12. The length of the CDR3 is 17 residues. CDR3 sequence: CASSLNPRDRVDETQYF. The CDR3 DNA is TGTGCCAGCAGTTTAAACCCTCGGGACAGGGTCGACGAGACCCAGTACTTC.

V gene TRBV3-1 (or the pseudogene TRBV3-2) combines with J gene TRBJ2-7; D gene unclear. Germline V gene data show CDR1 as LGHDT and CDR2 as YNNKEL (reference sequence). V gave up 1 base and J gave up 2 bases, with 21 bases separating them. The CDR3 totals 18 residues. As DNA, the CDR3 is TGTGCCAGCAGCCAAGGCCTTCGACGAATAGAGGCGACCTACGAGCAGTACTTC. Protein: CASSQGLRRIEATYEQYF.

This chain joins TRBV20-1 and TRBJ2-7; 15 bases line up with TRBD2. J was trimmed by 0 bases and V by 3 bases; bases with no gene match: 12. The CDR3 covers 19 residues. Germline CDR1 reads DFQATT; CDR2 reads SNEGSKA (reference sequence). The CDR3 nucleotides are TGCAGTGCTAGTCCGACAACCGGGACTAGCGGGAGGAGCTCCTACGAGCAGTACTTC. It encodes CSASPTTGTSGRSSYEQYF.

The V and J genes are TRBV7-8 and TRBJ2-7, with D unresolved. The CDR3 runs to 15 residues. Germline V CDR1 and CDR2: SGHVS, FQNEAQ. Trimming took off 5 bases at V and 2 bases at J, with 16 bases between the two ends. In DNA, the CDR3 is TGTGCCAGCAGCCCGGTCCCACTGAGAGCCTACGAGCAGTACTTC. Encoded protein: CASSPVPLRAYEQYF.

This clone was observed a single time. V is TRBV29-1 and J is TRBJ2-7, with 10 bases aligning to TRBD1. Germline CDR1 and CDR2: SQVTM and ANQGSEA. The CDR3 is 15 residues long. V gave up 7 bases and J gave up 5 bases; unmatched junction bases: 14. This CDR3 reads CSARPRDRGPDEQYF. In DNA form, the CDR3 reads TGCAGCGCCCGGCCCCGGGACAGGGGCCCTGACGAGCAGTACTTC.

This clone came up once. The gene calls are TRBV11-3 and TRBJ1-2; maybe TRBD1 (5 bases). Germline assignment: CDR1 SGHNT and CDR2 YENEEA. The CDR3 consists of 13 residues. V was pared by 1 base and J by 2 bases, with 5 bases between. The CDR3 DNA reads TGTGCCAGCAGCTTAGCAGGGAACTATGGCTACACCTTC. Encoded protein: CASSLAGNYGYTF.

This clone was seen a handful of times. The CDR3 sequence is CASSPRTSGSLTDTQYF. DNA for the CDR3: TGTGCCAGCAGTCCAAGGACTAGCGGGAGTTTAACAGATACGCAGTATTTT. This chain uses TRBV27 with TRBJ2-3; TRBD2 matches 13 bases. The germline V gene encodes CDR1 MNHEY and CDR2 SMNVEV (reference sequence). V shed 5 bases, J shed 3 bases, and the junction held 8 bases outside the gene matches. The CDR3 sequence is 17 residues long.

The chain employs TRBV28 and TRBJ2-3, with 8 bases identical to TRBD2. CDR1 is MDHEN and CDR2 is SYDVKM in the germline V gene. The length of the CDR3 is 14 residues. V lost 6 bases to trimming and J lost 4 bases; unmatched junction nucleotides: 6. The CDR3: CASSPGGSADTQYF. The DNA for the CDR3 is TGTGCCAGCAGCCCGGGAGGGTCCGCAGATACGCAGTATTTT.

The chain couples TRBV25-1 to TRBJ1-1; 7 positions agree with TRBD1. The CDR3 has 14 residues. Trimming took 3 bases from V and 8 from J; bases not matched to a gene: 9. CDR1 MGHDK and CDR2 SYGVNS come from the germline V gene. The CDR3 region is CASSEGTGVKEAFF. The CDR3 DNA reads TGTGCCAGCAGTGAGGGAACAGGGGTGAAGGAAGCTTTCTTT.

The rearrangement links TRBV25-1 to TRBJ2-1; 10 bases are shared with TRBD2. CDR3 length: 16 residues. The V segment lost 1 base and the J segment 4 bases; nucleotides outside the gene matches: 4. The germline V gene encodes CDR1 MGHDK and CDR2 SYGVNS. CDR3 sequence (DNA): TGTGCCAGCAGTGAATCGAGGACTAGCGGATACAATGAGCAGTTCTTC. Its protein is CASSESRTSGYNEQFF.

Only one count was recorded for this clone. J is TRBJ2-7 and V is TRBV5-1; tentative D call: TRBD2 (6 bases). Trimming took 5 bases from V and 3 from J, leaving 12 bases between them. CDR1 SGHRS and CDR2 YFSETQ come from the germline V gene. The CDR3 consists of 13 residues. The chain's CDR3 is CASRAGSLYEQYF. CDR3 bases: TGCGCCAGCAGGGCGGGAAGCCTCTACGAGCAGTACTTC.

The rearrangement joins TRBV28 to TRBJ1-2; D uncertain. CDR1 is MDHEN, CDR2 SYDVKM, per germline. The V gene lost 8 bases and the J gene lost 2 bases, with 15 bases spanning the gap. The CDR3 runs to 14 residues. CDR3 coding DNA: TGTGCCAGCGGACCCGCCGGGATGAACTATGGCTACACCTTC. Translated, it gives CASGPAGMNYGYTF.

V is TRBV2 and J is TRBJ2-4, with a tentative D call TRBD1 (6 bases). Between the trimmed V and J ends, which lost 7 bases and 8 bases, there was a span of 18 bases. CDR3 size: 14 residues. Looked up from germline, CDR1 is SNHLY and CDR2 is FYNNEI. The CDR3 DNA sequence: TGTGCCAGCACCGAACCCCTCAGGGGTGACATTCAGTACTTC. This gives the protein CASTEPLRGDIQYF.

Regarding this clone: Germline is not matched at one junction end, which may reflect a read error. This chain connects TRBV11-2 to TRBJ2-7; tentative D call: TRBD1 (5 bases). Germline-derived CDR1 and CDR2 are SGHAT and FQNNGV. CDR3 length: 12 residues. The CDR3 nucleotides read TGTGCCAGCAGCTTAGGTGGGGCAGGGTTATTCTTC. Encoded protein: CASSLGGAGLFF.

The V and J genes are TRBV19 and TRBJ1-5, with D maybe TRBD1 (6 bases). The CDR3 has 15 residues. Germline CDR1 is LNHDA and CDR2 is SQIVND (reference sequence). Trimming took 0 bases from V and 4 from J, leaving 10 bases between them. The CDR3 coding sequence is TGTGCCAGTAGTATAGATCACAGGGAAAATCAGCCCCAGCATTTT. This gives the protein CASSIDHRENQPQHF.

The V call is TRBV10-3, the J call TRBJ2-1; 8 bases line up with TRBD2. The CDR3 consists of 13 residues. J was trimmed by 2 bases and V by 10 bases; bases with no gene match: 4. Germline V gene sequence: CDR1 ENHRY, CDR2 SYGVKD. CDR3 DNA: TGTGCCACCTCGGGACTAGCCTACAATGAGCAGTTCTTC. Its translation: CATSGLAYNEQFF.